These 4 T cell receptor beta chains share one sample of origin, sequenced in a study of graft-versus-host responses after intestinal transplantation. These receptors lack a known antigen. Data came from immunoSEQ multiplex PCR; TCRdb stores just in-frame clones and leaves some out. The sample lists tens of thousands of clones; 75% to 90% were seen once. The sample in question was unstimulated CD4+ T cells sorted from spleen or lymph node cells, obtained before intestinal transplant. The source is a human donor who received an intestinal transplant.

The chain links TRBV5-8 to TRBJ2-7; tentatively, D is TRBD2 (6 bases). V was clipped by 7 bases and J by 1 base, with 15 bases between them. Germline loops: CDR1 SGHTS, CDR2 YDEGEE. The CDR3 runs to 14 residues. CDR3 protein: CASPRFGGSYEQYF. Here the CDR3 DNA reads TGTGCCAGCCCCCGGTTTGGAGGGTCCTACGAGCAGTACTTC.

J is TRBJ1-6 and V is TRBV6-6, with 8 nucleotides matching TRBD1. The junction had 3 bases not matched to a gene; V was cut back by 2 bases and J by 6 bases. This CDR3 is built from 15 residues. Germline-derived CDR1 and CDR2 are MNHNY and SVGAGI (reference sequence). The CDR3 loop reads CASSYGQGGNSPLHF. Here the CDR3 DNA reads TGTGCCAGCAGTTACGGACAGGGCGGTAATTCACCCCTCCACTTT.

The CDR3 coding sequence is TGTGCCAGCTCACGGGGGGGGCTCACAGATACGCAGTATTTT. Protein: CASSRGGLTDTQYF. The chain combines TRBV18 with TRBJ2-3; maybe TRBD2 (7 bases). Germline CDR1 reads KGHSH; CDR2 reads LQKENI. V gave up 4 bases and J gave up 2 bases, with 10 bases separating them. The CDR3 contains 14 residues.

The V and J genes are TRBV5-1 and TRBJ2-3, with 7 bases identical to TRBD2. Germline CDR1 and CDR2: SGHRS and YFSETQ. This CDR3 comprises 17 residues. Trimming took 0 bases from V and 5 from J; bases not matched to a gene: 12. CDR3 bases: TGCGCCAGCAGCTTGGGGGCTAGCGGCCCTCTGGGAGATACGCAGTATTTT. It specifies CASSLGASGPLGDTQYF.